These 19 T cell receptor beta chains share one sample of origin, sequenced in a study of T cell responses to AZD1222 COVID-19 vaccine. Clones were sequenced by immunoSEQ multiplex PCR, and TCRdb holds only the in-frame ones, with some missing. The table has roughly 67,000 clones, more than 70% seen once. Sequenced material: peripheral blood, taken on day 0 of AZD1222 vaccination. The receptors originated from an adult in good health.

The V call is TRBV19, the J call TRBJ2-2, with 9 bases fitting TRBD2. The germline V gene encodes CDR1 LNHDA and CDR2 SQIVND (reference sequence). The V segment lost 10 bases and the J segment 3 bases; nucleotides outside the gene matches: 6. This CDR3 is 14 amino acids long. CDR3 nucleotides: TGTGCCACCCAAAGCGGGGGGCACACCGGGGAGCTGTTTTTT. This gives the protein CATQSGGHTGELFF.

The rearrangement uses TRBV10-2 and TRBJ1-3, with D possibly TRBD1 on 6 matching bases. The CDR3 runs to 15 residues. The V end lost 7 bases, the J end lost 2 bases, and 15 bases lay between the germline ends. The germline V gene has CDR1 WSHSY and CDR2 SAAADI. The CDR3 DNA sequence: TGCGCCAGCACCCCTCAAGCAGGGGCTGGAAACACCATATATTTT. Translating gives CASTPQAGAGNTIYF.

The chain links TRBV11-2 to TRBJ2-7; D unclear. The CDR3 runs to 15 residues. Looked up from germline, CDR1 is SGHAT and CDR2 is FQNNGV. Trimming removed 2 bases at V and 2 bases at J, with 13 bases between. The CDR3 DNA reads TGTGCCAGCAGCTTATTGAAGTACTCTACCTACGAGCAGTACTTC. This sequence encodes CASSLLKYSTYEQYF.

The V call is TRBV12-5, the J call TRBJ2-4; D may correspond to TRBD1 or TRBD2 (5 bases each). The V gene's germline CDR1 is LGHNT and CDR2 FRNRAP. This CDR3 comprises 13 residues. Trimming stripped 8 bases from V and 0 bases from J, with 8 bases between. DNA of the CDR3: TGTGCTAGTTTGGGGACAGCCAAAAACATTCAGTACTTC. As protein: CASLGTAKNIQYF.

The genes are TRBV6-5 and TRBJ1-1, with 8 positions matching TRBD1. There are 14 residues in the CDR3. Per the germline V gene, CDR1 is MNHEY and CDR2 is SVGAGI. J gave up 5 bases and V 8 bases, and 10 bases lay outside the gene matches. Here the CDR3 DNA reads TGTGCCAGCTCCGGGACAGGATTGGGTACTGAAGCTTTCTTT. Protein: CASSGTGLGTEAFF.

About this clone: Other DNA sequences in the same sample also yield this CDR3. The chain employs TRBV19 and TRBJ2-1; the match to TRBD2 covers 9 bases. The CDR3 contains 16 residues. Per the germline V gene, CDR1 is LNHDA and CDR2 is SQIVND (reference sequence). With V trimmed by 7 bases and J by 8 bases, 15 bases remained unmatched. The CDR3 loop is CASMRGGGGASDEQFF. The CDR3 nucleotides are TGTGCCAGTATGCGGGGTGGCGGGGGGGCCTCGGATGAGCAGTTCTTC.

In its sample, this clone was seen once. Here the CDR3 reads CASSQVRVMNTEAFF. The CDR3 DNA follows: TGTGCCAGCAGCCAAGTACGCGTGATGAACACTGAAGCTTTCTTT. The chain employs TRBV14 and TRBJ1-1; D not certain. CDR1 and CDR2 from the germline V gene are SGHDN and FVKESK. This CDR3 has 15 amino acids. V was trimmed by 1 base and J by 0 bases, leaving 9 bases between them.

The V and J genes are TRBV5-1 and TRBJ2-1; 9 bases map to TRBD1. CDR3 length equals 15 residues. Losses at the gene ends were 3 bases for V and 5 bases for J; bases not matched to a gene: 6. Germline CDR1 is SGHRS and CDR2 is YFSETQ. The CDR3 sequence: CASSWRTGVDNEQFF. CDR3 coding DNA: TGCGCCAGCAGCTGGAGGACAGGGGTGGACAATGAGCAGTTCTTC.

As regards this clone: The sample carries other DNA sequences with the same CDR3. The V call is TRBV5-6, the J call TRBJ2-1; 10 bases match TRBD1. The germline V gene encodes CDR1 SGHDT and CDR2 YYEEEE. The trim removed 5 bases at V and 9 bases at J, leaving 14 bases unmatched. CDR3 length: 16 residues. The CDR3 region has the DNA TGTGCCAGCAGTCGTTCACCGACAGGGGGCAGGAGTGAGCAGTTCTTC. Translating it yields CASSRSPTGGRSEQFF.

The J gene is TRBJ2-3, the V gene TRBV28, with TRBD2 as a possible D gene (6 bases). The CDR3 runs 17 residues. V dropped 3 bases and J dropped 8 bases, with 24 bases sitting between them. Germline assignment: CDR1 MDHEN and CDR2 SYDVKM. The CDR3 region is CASSFFATRRRGVTQYF. The CDR3 DNA reads as TGTGCCAGCAGTTTCTTCGCGACTAGAAGACGAGGGGTTACGCAGTATTTT.

This clone was detected a few times. The V and J genes are TRBV4-2 and TRBJ1-6, with D unresolved. The germline V and J ends were trimmed by 1 base and 6 bases, with 10 bases remaining between them. CDR3 length: 15 residues. Germline assignment: CDR1 LGHNA and CDR2 YNFKEQ. Here the CDR3 DNA reads TGTGCCAGCAGCCAAGTTCCAGCGAGTAATTCACCCCTCCACTTT. It specifies CASSQVPASNSPLHF.

The CDR3 DNA reads as TGTGCCAGCAAATCTGGGCAGGGGGAGACCCAGTACTTC. Amino acids: CASKSGQGETQYF. The chain combines TRBV2 with TRBJ2-5; maybe TRBD1 (6 bases). Between the trimmed V and J ends, which lost 7 bases and 5 bases, there was a span of 14 bases. The CDR3 spans 13 residues. From germline, CDR1 is SNHLY and CDR2 FYNNEI.

The chain links TRBV24-1 to TRBJ1-1, with D hard to call. Germline CDR1 KGHDR, CDR2 SFDVKD. Trimming took 8 bases from V and 0 from J, leaving 9 bases between them. This CDR3 has 13 amino acids. The CDR3 loop reads CATKGNMNTEAFF. CDR3 coding DNA: TGTGCCACCAAGGGAAACATGAACACTGAAGCTTTCTTT.

The table lists this clone with a count of one. J is TRBJ2-3 and V is TRBV28; the D gene is possibly TRBD2 (7 bases). The CDR3 is made up of 16 amino acids. The germline CDR1 and CDR2 sequences are MDHEN and SYDVKM. Trimming shortened V by 3 bases and J by 4 bases, and 17 bases separated the two germline ends. Written as DNA, the CDR3 is TGTGCCAGCAGTTTCTGGGGGGGGCAGGATGCAGATACGCAGTATTTT. It specifies CASSFWGGQDADTQYF.

A single count supports this clone. J is TRBJ2-1 and V is TRBV6-2 or TRBV6-3; weak D call: TRBD2 (6 bases). This CDR3 is 14 amino acids long. Germline loops: CDR1 MNHEY, CDR2 SVGEGT. V shed 5 bases and J shed 7 bases, with 15 bases lying between them. The CDR3: CASSTTGSKNEQFF. CDR3 nucleotides: TGTGCCAGCAGTACCACCGGGAGTAAGAATGAGCAGTTCTTC.

The chain links TRBV7-8 to TRBJ2-7; maybe TRBD2 (6 bases). This CDR3 comprises 13 residues. The V end lost 5 bases, the J end lost 7 bases, and 15 bases lay between the germline ends. Germline CDR1 SGHVS, CDR2 FQNEAQ. In nucleotides, the CDR3 is TGTGCCAGCAGCCCTACCCGGGACTCGGAGCAGTACTTC. This gives the protein CASSPTRDSEQYF.

This rearrangement joins TRBV6-5 to TRBJ2-2; D might be TRBD2 (6 bases). Germline V gene data show CDR1 as MNHEY and CDR2 as SVGAGI. The V and J ends lost 2 bases and 4 bases respectively, with 14 bases between them. The CDR3 is 16 residues long. CDR3 sequence: CASSYPTIGGTGELFF. The CDR3 DNA follows: TGTGCCAGCAGTTACCCGACCATCGGGGGCACCGGGGAGCTGTTTTTT.

The V call is TRBV4-1, the J call TRBJ2-7; D perhaps matches TRBD1 (6 bases). Trimming shortened V by 7 bases and J by 0 bases, and 16 bases separated the two germline ends. The germline V gene encodes CDR1 MGHRA and CDR2 YSYEKL. The CDR3 loop spans 15 amino acids. The CDR3 is CASTRDTSYSYEQYF. The CDR3 DNA sequence: TGCGCCAGCACCCGGGACACGAGTTACTCCTACGAGCAGTACTTC.

The V call is TRBV18, the J call TRBJ1-3, with 7 bases that match TRBD1. The V gene's germline CDR1 is KGHSH and CDR2 LQKENI. V trimming: 3 bases; J trimming: 0 bases; junction bases outside the gene matches: 8. The CDR3 covers 17 residues. The CDR3 region is CASSPKDRISSGNTIYF. In DNA, the CDR3 is TGTGCCAGCTCACCTAAGGACAGGATAAGCTCTGGAAACACCATATATTTT. The whole variable domain, filled in from reference TRBV18 and TRBJ1-3, reads NAGVMQNPRHLVRRRGQEARLRCSPMKGHSHVYWYRQLPEEGLKFMVYLQKENIIDESGMPKERFSAEFPKEGPSILRIQQVVRGDSAAYFCASSPKDRISSGNTIYFGEGSWLTVV.